A selection of T cell receptor beta chains follows, all from one sample in a study of blood T cell repertoires in COVID-19. The protocol was immunoSEQ multiplex PCR, while the TCRdb copy is restricted to in-frame clones and leaves out a portion. The sample shows 130,000 to 150,000 clones, under 85% of them seen only once. The source material was peripheral blood. The receptors were gathered from a human donor in a cohort sampled during active COVID-19. CDR3s include the opening cysteine and the closing phenylalanine or tryptophan. The D gene is left open where the match is weak. The listing skips clone size in some rows; elsewhere it reads once, few, many or a size class.

DNA	CDR3	size	V	J	D
TGTGCCAGCAGCTTAAACAGGGTTGGCGAAAAACTGTTTTTT	CASSLNRVGEKLFF	few	TRBV11-2	TRBJ1-4	.
TGCGCCAGCAGCCACCGACCGGGACAGGAGACCTACGAGCAGTACTTC	CASSHRPGQETYEQYF	.	TRBV4-1	TRBJ2-7	TRBD1
TGTGCCAGCAGCTTAGACAGGGTGGGTGGCTACACCTTC	CASSLDRVGGYTF	.	TRBV7-2	TRBJ1-2	.
TGTGCCAGTACCCTCTCGGCGGGAGAGCGACTGGCCTACGAGCAGTACTTC	CASTLSAGERLAYEQYF	.	TRBV19	TRBJ2-7	TRBD2
TGTGCCACACTTCCGGGACAGGGGTATGAAAAACTGTTTTTT	CATLPGQGYEKLFF	.	TRBV10-3	TRBJ1-4	TRBD1
TGTGCCAGCAGCCAACCCGGGACAGGGGGTTATGGCTACACCTTC	CASSQPGTGGYGYTF	.	TRBV7-2	TRBJ1-2	TRBD1
TGTGCCAGCAGCGTAGAGAATAGAGGGGGCCAGTTCTTC	CASSVENRGGQFF	.	TRBV9	TRBJ2-1	TRBD1
TGTGCCAGCGATTCGCGAACAGGGCCAACCTACGAGCAGTACTTC	CASDSRTGPTYEQYF	.	TRBV28	TRBJ2-7	.
TGTGCCAGCAGCGTAGACCCCATTAGCGGGGGCCTGGGGACCGGGGAGCTGTTTTTT	CASSVDPISGGLGTGELFF	.	TRBV9	TRBJ2-2	TRBD2
TGTGCCAGCAGGCTAGGGGGACGAACTGAAGCTTTCTTT	CASRLGGRTEAFF	.	TRBV12-3/TRBV12-4	TRBJ1-1	.
TGTGCCAGCAGCTTAGACAAAGCAGGGCCTAGCACAGATACGCAGTATTTT	CASSLDKAGPSTDTQYF	.	TRBV11-2	TRBJ2-3	.
TGTGCCAGCAGTCCGTATATGGGGACTCCCAGCGAGCAGTACTTC	CASSPYMGTPSEQYF	once	TRBV6-6	TRBJ2-7	.
TGTGCCAGTAAGATAGCGGGGGGGGCCGGGAATGAGCAGTTCTTC	CASKIAGGAGNEQFF	.	TRBV19	TRBJ2-1	TRBD2
TGCAGCGTTTCGCCGGGTCAAGAGACCCAGTACTTC	CSVSPGQETQYF	.	TRBV29-1	TRBJ2-5	.
TGTGCCAGCAGCGCGGACAGTAACACCATATATTTT	CASSADSNTIYF	.	TRBV11-3	TRBJ1-3	.
TGTGCCAGCAGTTGGGCAGGAAGGACTGAAGCTTTCTTT	CASSWAGRTEAFF	.	TRBV6-2/TRBV6-3	TRBJ1-1	.
TGTGCCAGCGAGGAGAACACTGAAGCTTTCTTT	CASEENTEAFF	.	TRBV6-6	TRBJ1-1	.
TGTGCCAGCAGTGAGGGAGGTTCGGGGAACTATGGCTACACCTTC	CASSEGGSGNYGYTF	.	TRBV6-1	TRBJ1-2	.
TGTGCCAGCAGTTTAAGGGGGTTGAACACTGAAGCTTTCTTT	CASSLRGLNTEAFF	.	TRBV28	TRBJ1-1	.
TGTGCCAGCAGCTTAGACAGCCTGGGCATTCAGTACTTC	CASSLDSLGIQYF	few	TRBV7-2	TRBJ2-4	.
TGTGCCAGCAGTACCATGTCGAGTCAGCCCCAGCATTTT	CASSTMSSQPQHF	.	TRBV6-5	TRBJ1-5	.
TGTGCCAGCAAGAAAGGACAGGATCCTCCCTACGAGCAGTACTTC	CASKKGQDPPYEQYF	.	TRBV6-5	TRBJ2-7	TRBD1